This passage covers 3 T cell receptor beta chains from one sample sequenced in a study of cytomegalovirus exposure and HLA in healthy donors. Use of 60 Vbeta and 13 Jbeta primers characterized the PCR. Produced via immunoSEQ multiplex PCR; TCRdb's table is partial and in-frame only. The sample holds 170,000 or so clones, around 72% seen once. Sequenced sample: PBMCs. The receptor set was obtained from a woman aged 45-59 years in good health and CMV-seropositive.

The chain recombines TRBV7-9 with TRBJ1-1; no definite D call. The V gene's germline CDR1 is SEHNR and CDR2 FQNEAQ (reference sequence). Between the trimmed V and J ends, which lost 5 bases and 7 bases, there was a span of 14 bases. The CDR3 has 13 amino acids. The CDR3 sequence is CASSKQYDLEAFF. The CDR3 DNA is TGTGCCAGCAGCAAGCAATACGATCTTGAAGCTTTCTTT.

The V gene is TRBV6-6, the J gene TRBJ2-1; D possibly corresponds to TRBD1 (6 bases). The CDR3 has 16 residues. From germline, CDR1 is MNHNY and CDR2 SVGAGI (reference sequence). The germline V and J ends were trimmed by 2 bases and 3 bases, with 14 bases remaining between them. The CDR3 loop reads CASSYPGQRRYNEQFF. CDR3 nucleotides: TGTGCCAGCAGTTACCCAGGACAGCGACGCTACAATGAGCAGTTCTTC.

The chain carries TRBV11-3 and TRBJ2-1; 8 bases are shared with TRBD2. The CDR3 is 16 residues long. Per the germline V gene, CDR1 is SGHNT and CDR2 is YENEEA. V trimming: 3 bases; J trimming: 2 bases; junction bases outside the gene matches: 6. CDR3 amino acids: CASSFSGSGAYNEQFF. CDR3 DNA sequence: TGTGCCAGCAGCTTCTCGGGTAGCGGGGCCTACAATGAGCAGTTCTTC.